This T cell receptor (beta chain) was recorded in a study of healthy donors' naive CD4 and CD8 T cells. The germline CDR1 and CDR2 sequences are MNHEY and SVGAGI. Trimming stripped 6 bases from V and 6 bases from J, with 12 bases between. The CDR3 length is 12 residues. In regard to this clonotype: No antigen is known for it.

General observations from the study: CDR3 charge plus V and J genes appeared to account for around 12% of CD4/CD8 variance. Bias from naive T cell homeostatic proliferation was not addressed.

Each TCR library used 500 ng of total RNA and a linear amplification protocol. In the original analysis: 78,498 TCR alpha transcripts were sequenced from about 5 healthy donors. TCRdb itself ran the reads through MiXCR, one entry per CDR3 protein. For this entry, the V and J calls and clone size follow TCRdb and not the study's own pipeline. The data contain about 180,000 distinct CDR3 sequences, about four fifths of them singletons. This chain uses TRBV6-5 with TRBJ2-7, with D unresolved. Sequencing was performed on naive CD4+ and CD8+ T cells sorted from blood, pooled from several donors. The clonotype comes from a pool of human donors in good health; the sample pools cells from several healthy donors. Written as DNA, the CDR3 is TGTGCCAGCAGCTCCTCTGGTCGCGAGCAGTACTTC. Encoded protein: CASSSSGREQYF.